This record covers a single T cell receptor beta chain. This sample was taken from a study of blood T cell repertoires in COVID-19. Study-wide background: PBMCs, B-cell-depleted T cells, or T cells were the source of the cDNA or gDNA that made up the material.

As processed by the authors: Estimation of nucleated cell counts relied on the amplification of reference gene primers. This table comes from immunoSEQ multiplex PCR, and its TCRdb copy is limited to in-frame clones, with some not included. V, J and clone size derive from that table, while D and trimming were established from the DNA sequence. The repertoire holds about 180,000 clones, with about four fifths as singletons. The sample was peripheral blood. This clonotype was obtained from a woman in her 70s with acute or convalescent COVID-19.

CDR3 in amino acids: CASSHDSTYGYTF. The CDR3 DNA reads as TGTGCCAGCAGCCACGACAGTACTTATGGCTACACCTTC. This chain uses TRBV5-5 with TRBJ1-2, with a possible D match to TRBD1 (5 bases). The V end lost 4 bases, the J end lost 5 bases, and 12 bases lay between the germline ends. The CDR3 is made up of 13 amino acids. Germline V gives CDR1 SGHKS, CDR2 YYEKEE (reference sequence).